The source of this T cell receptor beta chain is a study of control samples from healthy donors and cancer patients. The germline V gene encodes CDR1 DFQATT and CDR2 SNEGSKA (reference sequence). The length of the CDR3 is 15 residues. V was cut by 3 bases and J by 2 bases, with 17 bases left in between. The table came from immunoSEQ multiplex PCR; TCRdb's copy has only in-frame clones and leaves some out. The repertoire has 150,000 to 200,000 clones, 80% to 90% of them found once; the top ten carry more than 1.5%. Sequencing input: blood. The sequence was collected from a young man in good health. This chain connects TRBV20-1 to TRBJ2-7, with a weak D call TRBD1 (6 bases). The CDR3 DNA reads TGCAGTGCTAGTTTGGGCCCCGGGACAACCTACGAGCAGTACTTC. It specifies CSASLGPGTTYEQYF.